This T cell receptor (beta chain) was retrieved from a study of blood T cell repertoires in COVID-19. V shed 7 bases and J shed 3 bases, with 8 bases lying between them. The CDR3 runs 12 residues. Germline CDR1 is MDHEN and CDR2 is SYDVKM. This table comes from immunoSEQ multiplex PCR, and its TCRdb copy is limited to in-frame clones, with some not included. The sample carries a few hundred thousand clones, about 88% recorded once. Grouping used clinical history reported by participants in a survey and questionnaire. The specimen sequenced was PBMCs or T cells enriched from blood (not recorded which). This clonotype was sampled from a woman between 18 and 29 years old who had been exposed to COVID-19. This chain joins TRBV28 and TRBJ2-3; no clear D gene. DNA of the CDR3: TGTGCCAGCACTGGCAATACAGATACGCAGTATTTT. Protein product: CASTGNTDTQYF.